These 15 T cell receptor beta chains came from one sample sequenced in a study of shared clonotypes between healthy human individuals. Sequenced by immunoSEQ multiplex PCR; TCRdb stores in-frame clones only, minus some. This sample has over 150,000 clones, with approximately 70% found just once. The sample consisted of memory CD4+ T cells sorted from blood. Subset here: CD45RA-negative fraction. The receptors derive from a man aged 30-40 years in good health.

The chain carries TRBV7-9 and TRBJ1-3; D not certain. Germline V lookup: CDR1 SEHNR, CDR2 FQNEAQ (reference sequence). The CDR3 totals 13 residues. Between the trimmed V and J ends, which lost 5 bases and 3 bases, there was a span of 8 bases. The CDR3 bases are TGTGCCAGCAGCCAGGTTATTGGAAACACCATATATTTT. It translates to CASSQVIGNTIYF.

The chain has TRBV7-2 and TRBJ2-5; TRBD2 might be the D (6 bases). This CDR3 has 13 residues. Deletions cut 5 bases from V and 2 bases from J, with 9 bases between. Per germline, CDR1 SGHTA and CDR2 FQGNSA. Here the CDR3 DNA reads TGTGCCAGCAGCACGGGACTGCAAGAGACCCAGTACTTC. Translated: CASSTGLQETQYF.

The sample holds a few counts of this clone. The chain combines TRBV20-1 with TRBJ1-1, with 12 bases identical to TRBD1. CDR3 length equals 11 residues. The germline CDR1 and CDR2 sequences are DFQATT and SNEGSKA (reference sequence). The V segment lost 7 bases and the J segment 9 bases; nucleotides outside the gene matches: 3. The CDR3 DNA reads as TGCAGTGGGGGGACAGGGGGCAAAGCTTTCTTT. Amino acid sequence: CSGGTGGKAFF.

V and J are TRBV6-1 and TRBJ2-7; 10 nucleotides align to TRBD2. The germline gives CDR1 MNHNS, CDR2 SASEGT. CDR3 length: 16 residues. Trimming took 2 bases from V and 3 from J; bases not matched to a gene: 7. CDR3 sequence reads: CASSEMTSGQRYEQYF. The CDR3 DNA reads as TGTGCCAGCAGTGAAATGACTAGCGGGCAACGCTACGAGCAGTACTTC.

The V gene is TRBV7-7, the J gene TRBJ2-1; 14 nucleotides line up with TRBD2. With V trimmed by 3 bases and J by 9 bases, 4 bases remained unmatched. The CDR3 contains 15 residues. Germline loops: CDR1 SSHAT, CDR2 FNYEAQ (reference sequence). CDR3 amino acids: CASSLTGLAGAEQFF. The CDR3 DNA sequence: TGTGCCAGCAGCTTGACGGGACTAGCGGGAGCTGAGCAGTTCTTC.

The J gene is TRBJ2-7, the V gene TRBV28; possibly TRBD2 for D (6 bases). The CDR3 contains 16 residues. CDR1 MDHEN and CDR2 SYDVKM come from the germline V gene. Deletions cut 3 bases from V and 6 bases from J, with 21 bases between. This CDR3 is CASSFAGWEVSSEQYF. The CDR3 DNA is TGTGCCAGCAGTTTCGCCGGGTGGGAGGTCTCTTCCGAGCAGTACTTC.

This clone has only a few counts. CDR3 coding DNA: TGTGCCATCAGATCGGCCTATGGCTACACCTTC. Translated, it gives CAIRSAYGYTF. The chain is built from TRBV10-3 and TRBJ1-2; the D is unclear. Trimming removed 6 bases at V and 4 bases at J, with 6 bases between. CDR1 ENHRY and CDR2 SYGVKD come from the germline V gene. The CDR3 runs 11 residues.

The genes are TRBV18 and TRBJ2-5, with 14 bases lining up with TRBD2. V shed 3 bases and J 7 bases; nucleotides not matched to a gene: 7. The CDR3 is 16 amino acids. Germline V CDR1 and CDR2: KGHSH, LQKENI. This CDR3 reads CASSPPGTSGRGTQYF. The CDR3 nucleotides are TGTGCCAGCTCACCGCCCGGGACTAGCGGGAGAGGGACCCAGTACTTC.

CDR3 region: CASSLRPGTGSYEQYF. The CDR3 DNA sequence: TGTGCCAGCAGTCTACGACCCGGGACGGGGTCCTACGAGCAGTACTTC. V and J are TRBV27 and TRBJ2-7; possibly TRBD1 or TRBD2 for D (5 bases each). The germline V gene encodes CDR1 MNHEY and CDR2 SMNVEV (reference sequence). The CDR3 contains 16 residues. The V end lost 5 bases, the J end lost 1 base, and 18 bases lay between the germline ends.

The chain uses TRBV6-1 and TRBJ2-3; 10 bases agree with TRBD1. This CDR3 has 15 amino acids. Germline CDR1 is MNHNS and CDR2 is SASEGT. V trimming: 4 bases; J trimming: 4 bases; junction bases outside the gene matches: 5. CDR3 coding DNA: TGTGCCAGCAGTGCAGACAGGGGGCGTTCAGATACGCAGTATTTT. Its translation: CASSADRGRSDTQYF.

The CDR3 sequence is CASTQGGREKLFF. The CDR3 nucleotides are TGTGCCAGCACACAGGGGGGGCGTGAAAAACTGTTTTTT. This rearrangement joins TRBV25-1 to TRBJ1-4, with TRBD1 matching over 8 bases. V dropped 7 bases and J dropped 7; count of bases not matched to a gene: 5. Germline V lookup: CDR1 MGHDK, CDR2 SYGVNS. The CDR3 has 13 amino acids.

This chain links TRBV2 with TRBJ1-2; unclear D gene. The V and J ends lost 6 bases and 2 bases respectively, with 10 bases between them. The CDR3 loop spans 13 amino acids. Germline V gives CDR1 SNHLY, CDR2 FYNNEI. CDR3 in amino acids: CASSLDGNYGYTF. The CDR3 nucleotides are TGTGCCAGCAGCTTGGACGGAAACTATGGCTACACCTTC.

A note on this clone: This may be a read error, as it is one base from a much larger clone. Other DNA variants within this sample encode the same CDR3. The genes are TRBV27 and TRBJ1-2, with no clear D. CDR3 length: 13 amino acids. Germline CDR1 MNHEY, CDR2 SMNVEV (reference sequence). The DNA of the CDR3 is TGTGCCAGCAGCCTTCGGGCCACCTATGGTTACACCTTC. This gives the protein CASSLRATYGYTF.

The chain couples TRBV28 to TRBJ1-2; perhaps TRBD1 as D (6 bases). Germline CDR1 MDHEN, CDR2 SYDVKM. The CDR3 contains 15 residues. V gave up 6 bases and J gave up 6 bases, with 20 bases separating them. This CDR3 reads CASRVGGGGINGYTF. CDR3 bases: TGTGCCAGCAGAGTTGGCGGGGGCGGAATTAATGGCTACACCTTC.

The chain employs TRBV28 and TRBJ2-1; 8 positions agree with TRBD1. This CDR3 comprises 16 residues. The trim removed 5 bases at V and 6 bases at J, leaving 12 bases unmatched. CDR1 and CDR2 from the germline V gene are MDHEN and SYDVKM. CDR3: CASSLISRTGTNEQFF. CDR3 sequence (DNA): TGTGCCAGCAGTCTGATATCCCGGACAGGGACCAATGAGCAGTTCTTC.